This T cell receptor (beta chain) appears in the sequencing data of a study of graft-versus-host responses after intestinal transplantation (dated by TCRdb to about 2021). A note on the overall study: Multivisceral, liver-intestinal, or isolated intestinal transplants were received by the recipients. Samples from a few later patients were sequenced in-house on an Illumina MiSeq with MiXCR processing rather than by the commercial service. The cohort enrolled 24 intestinal transplant recipients, one of whom was a retransplant, and 3 patients without pretransplant specimens were excluded. Alloreactive clones were identified by sequencing pre-transplant mixed lymphocyte reaction products and comparing them with unstimulated pre-transplant donor and recipient T cells. Donor T cell macrochimerism was defined as a peak of at least 4% donor T cells among recipient peripheral blood mononuclear cells. Every recipient was given anti-thymocyte globulin induction, followed by approximately 3 years of maintenance tacrolimus and steroids. After intestinal transplantation, graft-versus-host and host-versus-graft alloreactive T cell clones were followed in the graft, circulation and bone marrow using bulk TCR-beta CDR3 sequencing. What the study reported, not specific to this receptor: GvH clones were detected in recipient bone marrow, and some of these GvH clones were observed earlier in ileal mucosa or blood, consistent with an intestinal mucosal origin. Early after transplant, peak levels of circulating GvH clones were found to be associated with declines in HvG clones. The conclusions were limited by the relatively low number and heterogeneity of the intestinal transplant patients. High GvH to HvG T cell clonal ratios were observed in the allografts of patients with donor T cell macrochimerism.

Reading the label with the study, this specimen's time point is: cells obtained before transplantation from donor or recipient. CD3+CD4+ and CD3+CD8+ populations were FACS-sorted from unstimulated pre-transplant donor and recipient cells taken from spleen or lymph nodes. In the germline V gene (reference sequence), CDR1 corresponds to PRHDT and CDR2 to FYEKMQ. Trimming takes 5 bases from V and 9 bases from J, and the germline ends sit 23 bases apart. The CDR3, from cysteine to phenylalanine, totals 16 residues. The DNA shown is the 48-base CDR3, in frame from base 1. The method was the immunoSEQ multiplex PCR assay. For most patients, genomic DNA was isolated using the Qiagen DNeasy Blood and Tissue Kit and was shipped frozen to Adaptive Biotechnologies for TCR sequencing. For most patients, high-throughput TCR-beta CDR3 sequencing of genomic DNA was performed by Adaptive Biotechnologies. On the study's bioinformatics: TCR sequencing data were retrieved from Adaptive's ImmunoSEQ software for 15 to 20 patients, whereas a few other patients were processed with MiXCR and VDJtools. To correct CD4 versus CD8 sorting errors, sequences present in both subsets at a frequency ratio below 5:1 were removed. CDR3 nucleotide sequences shared between donor and recipient were removed because their origin could not be assigned. Alloreactive clones required at least 2-fold expansion over unstimulated cells and minimum CFSE-low frequency of 0.002% (template counts) or 0.001% (read counts). A clone was considered mappable if detected in the sequenced pre-transplant spleen, lymph node, or MLR CFSE-low populations of the donor or recipient. The cumulative frequency of alloreactive clones was calculated as a percentage of all sequences, weighted by copy number. Entries here come from immuneACCESS through TCRdb and include only in-frame sequences with V and J called. Some clones fail to appear in such tables; in the studies checked, an unresolved V gene covers under half of the shortfall, and the cause of the remainder is unknown. V, J and clone size derive from that table, while D and trimming were established from the DNA sequence. This sample gives about 120,000 clones in total; approximately 95% of them show up just once. The top ten clonotypes cover over 2.5% of the sample.

This clone is a singleton in its sample. Its antigen remains unidentified. Base qualities are not recorded, but no much larger clone differs from it by a single base. This receptor was taken from a human donor who received an intestinal transplant. Specimen: unstimulated CD8+ T cells sorted from spleen or lymph node cells, collected before intestinal transplant. The V gene is TRBV13 and the J gene is TRBJ2-1; the D gene is perhaps TRBD1 or TRBD2, each of them matching over 6 bases. The DNA sequence is TGTGCCAGCAGCCTCCCAATGCCGCGTAGGGGGGTTGAGCAGTTCTTC. The resulting protein is CASSLPMPRRGVEQFF.